This passage covers 18 T cell receptor beta chains from one sample sequenced in a study of T cells in Graves' hyperthyroidism and ophthalmopathy. RNA transcripts gave rise to amplified TCR beta CDR3 regions. During a first-round RT-PCR of the TCR CDR3, the HTBI primer set was used. MiXCR, applied by TCRdb to the multiplex PCR reads, yields one record per CDR3 protein. The top ten clones hold more than 11% of a sample with more than 500,000 distinct CDR3 sequences, 14% of them seen once. The sample taken for sequencing was blood. The receptors come from a woman aged 40 to 50 with Graves' hyperthyroidism.

In its sample, this clonotype was seen a few times. The chain is built from TRBV6-5 and TRBJ2-7, with no clear D. This CDR3 is built from 14 residues. The germline CDR1 and CDR2 sequences are MNHEY and SVGAGI. The germline V and J ends were trimmed by 0 bases and 3 bases, with 9 bases remaining between them. CDR3 bases: TGTGCCAGCAGTTACTCTCAGGATTTCTACGAGCAGTACTTC. This translates into CASSYSQDFYEQYF.

J is TRBJ2-5 and V is TRBV30; 10 bases are shared with TRBD2. Germline V gives CDR1 GTSNPN, CDR2 SVGIG (reference sequence). V was clipped by 1 base and J by 1 base; unmatched bases: 6. CDR3 size: 16 residues. The CDR3 DNA is TGTGCCTGGAGTGGACCCCGGACTAGCGGCCAAGAGACCCAGTACTTC. Encoded protein: CAWSGPRTSGQETQYF. Together with reference TRBV30 and TRBJ2-5, the CDR3 gives the full variable domain: SQTIHQWPATLVQPVGSPLSLECTVEGTSNPNLYWYRQAAGRGLQLLFYSVGIGQISSEVPQNLSASRPQDRQFILSSKKLLLSDSGFYLCAWSGPRTSGQETQYFGPGTRLLVL.

This clonotype was found many times. This chain joins TRBV12-3 or TRBV12-4 and TRBJ1-1; possible D gene TRBD1, 6 bases. There are 14 residues in the CDR3. V was pared by 4 bases and J by 11 bases, with 20 bases between. The CDR3 DNA follows: TGTGCCAGCAGTTGGGACATTAAGGGGTATGTGGCTTTCTTT. This translates into CASSWDIKGYVAFF.

The CDR3 nucleotides are TGCAGTGCTAGAGATAGACAGGTCGGATCAAACTATAATTCACCCCTCCACTTT. It specifies CSARDRQVGSNYNSPLHF. The genes are TRBV20-1 and TRBJ1-6, with D possibly matching TRBD1 (6 bases). V lost 0 bases, J lost 3 bases, and 18 bases lay in between. The CDR3 extends over 18 amino acids. Germline V gene lookup returns CDR1 DFQATT and CDR2 SNEGSKA (reference sequence).

At least ten counts were recorded for this clonotype. The chain couples TRBV27 to TRBJ1-1; 9 nucleotides match TRBD1. Germline V gene sequence: CDR1 MNHEY, CDR2 SMNVEV (reference sequence). V shed 3 bases and J 7 bases; nucleotides not matched to a gene: 3. The CDR3 consists of 13 residues. Here the CDR3 DNA reads TGTGCCAGCAGTTTGACAGGGGGTGGTGAAGCTTTCTTT. Translated, it gives CASSLTGGGEAFF.

This clonotype showed up just a few times. The chain has TRBV29-1 and TRBJ1-5; D unresolved. Germline CDR1 SQVTM, CDR2 ANQGSEA. This CDR3 region has 12 residues. Trimming took 4 bases from V and 4 from J, leaving 8 bases between them. CDR3 region: CSVASLNQPQHF. The CDR3 region has the DNA TGCAGCGTTGCCAGCTTAAATCAGCCCCAGCATTTT.

This rearrangement joins TRBV29-1 to TRBJ1-1; possibly TRBD1 for D (6 bases). This CDR3 is built from 13 residues. Germline-derived CDR1 and CDR2 are SQVTM and ANQGSEA. V lost 8 bases and J 1 base, leaving 14 bases between the germline ends. The CDR3 loop is CSFSGQPNTEAFF. The CDR3 DNA reads as TGCAGCTTCTCCGGACAGCCGAACACTGAAGCTTTCTTT.

This clonotype was seen ten or more times. The chain couples TRBV28 to TRBJ2-3; possibly TRBD2 for D (5 bases). Trimming stripped 2 bases from V and 0 bases from J, with 12 bases between. Per the germline V gene, CDR1 is MDHEN and CDR2 is SYDVKM. The CDR3 consists of 16 residues. DNA of the CDR3: TGTGCCAGCAGTTTAGGCAGCGGAACTAGCACAGATACGCAGTATTTT. Its translation is CASSLGSGTSTDTQYF.

This clonotype was found many times. The chain recombines TRBV2 with TRBJ2-7; TRBD1 matches at 8 bases. The CDR3 loop spans 12 amino acids. V was clipped by 6 bases and J by 7 bases; unmatched bases: 5. Germline assignment: CDR1 SNHLY and CDR2 FYNNEI. The CDR3 sequence: CASRDRAGEQYF. The CDR3 bases are TGTGCCAGCAGGGACAGGGCGGGGGAGCAGTACTTC.

There are many counts of this clonotype. This chain connects TRBV12-3 or TRBV12-4 to TRBJ1-2; no firm D call. The ends were cut back, 3 bases at V and 8 bases at J, with 16 bases in the middle. The CDR3 is 14 residues long. The CDR3 loop reads CASSFRLLTMGYTF. CDR3 in DNA: TGTGCCAGCAGTTTTCGTCTCCTAACTATGGGCTACACCTTC.

This clonotype was counted ten times or more. The rearrangement links TRBV28 to TRBJ2-5; TRBD2 might be the D (6 bases). The germline gives CDR1 MDHEN, CDR2 SYDVKM. The CDR3 length is 14 residues. Trimming took off 6 bases at V and 4 bases at J, with 15 bases between the two ends. The CDR3 nucleotides read TGTGCCAGCAGGATTGGCGGGACCAGAGAGACCCAGTACTTC. It translates to CASRIGGTRETQYF.

The CDR3 spells CAISESPGASSYNEQFF. The CDR3, as DNA: TGTGCCATCAGTGAGTCGCCAGGGGCTAGCTCCTACAATGAGCAGTTCTTC. The chain combines TRBV10-3 with TRBJ2-1; tentative D call: TRBD1 (6 bases). Germline CDR1 is ENHRY and CDR2 is SYGVKD. The germline V and J ends were trimmed by 0 bases and 0 bases, with 12 bases remaining between them. This CDR3 has 17 residues.

Regarding this clonotype: A much more abundant neighbour one base away suggests this may be a read error. V is TRBV5-1 and J is TRBJ1-3; D call uncertain. This CDR3 is built from 15 residues. Germline CDR1 is SGHRS and CDR2 is YFSETQ. Trimming shortened V by 0 bases and J by 5 bases, and 12 bases separated the two germline ends. For the CDR3, the DNA is TGCGCCAGCAGCTTGGGGTGGCGAGGAAGAAACACCATATATTTT. Translated: CASSLGWRGRNTIYF. Using reference TRBV5-1 and TRBJ1-3 for the parts outside the CDR3, the full variable domain is KAGVTQTPRYLIKTRGQQVTLSCSPISGHRSVSWYQQTPGQGLQFLFEYFSETQRNKGNFPGRFSGRQFSNSRSEMNVSTLELGDSALYLCASSLGWRGRNTIYFGEGSWLTVV.

This clonotype has more than one count but fewer than ten. This chain connects TRBV6-1 to TRBJ1-4; D is perhaps TRBD1 (6 bases). The CDR3 is made up of 17 amino acids. Germline V gene sequence: CDR1 MNHNS, CDR2 SASEGT. Trimming took off 7 bases at V and 3 bases at J, with 21 bases between the two ends. CDR3 amino acids: CASINRDGTISNEKLFF. The DNA for the CDR3 is TGTGCCAGCATCAACCGGGACGGGACAATTTCTAATGAAAAACTGTTTTTT.

This clonotype was detected only a few times. The chain is built from TRBV12-3 or TRBV12-4 and TRBJ2-7; D is undetermined. The CDR3 is made up of 10 amino acids. The V and J ends lost 8 bases and 5 bases respectively, with 7 bases between them. Here the CDR3 reads CASFLDEQYF. For the CDR3, the DNA is TGTGCCAGCTTCTTAGACGAGCAGTACTTC.

There are many counts of this clonotype. The chain links TRBV3-1 to TRBJ2-5; 7 nucleotides align to TRBD1. The CDR3 spans 14 residues. Per the germline V gene, CDR1 is LGHDT and CDR2 is YNNKEL (reference sequence). J lost 3 bases, V lost 5 bases, and 6 bases had no gene match. CDR3 nucleotide sequence: TGTGCCAGCAGCTCGACAGGGTTGGAAGAGACCCAGTACTTC. Protein product: CASSSTGLEETQYF.

This clonotype has just a few counts. The gene calls are TRBV7-9 and TRBJ2-2, with 12 positions matching TRBD2. The V segment lost 4 bases and the J segment 2 bases; nucleotides outside the gene matches: 5. The CDR3 is made up of 17 amino acids. The germline V gene has CDR1 SEHNR and CDR2 FQNEAQ (reference sequence). The CDR3 nucleotides are TGTGCCAGCAGCTCCCTAGCGGGAGGGAAAAACACCGGGGAGCTGTTTTTT. Translated, it gives CASSSLAGGKNTGELFF.

This clonotype was detected ten times or more. J is TRBJ2-5 and V is TRBV18; the D gene is possibly TRBD1 (5 bases). Trimming took off 4 bases at V and 5 bases at J, with 8 bases between the two ends. Per germline, CDR1 KGHSH and CDR2 LQKENI. The CDR3 totals 12 residues. CDR3 in amino acids: CASSQSGETQYF. The CDR3 region has the DNA TGTGCCAGCTCACAGTCAGGGGAGACCCAGTACTTC.